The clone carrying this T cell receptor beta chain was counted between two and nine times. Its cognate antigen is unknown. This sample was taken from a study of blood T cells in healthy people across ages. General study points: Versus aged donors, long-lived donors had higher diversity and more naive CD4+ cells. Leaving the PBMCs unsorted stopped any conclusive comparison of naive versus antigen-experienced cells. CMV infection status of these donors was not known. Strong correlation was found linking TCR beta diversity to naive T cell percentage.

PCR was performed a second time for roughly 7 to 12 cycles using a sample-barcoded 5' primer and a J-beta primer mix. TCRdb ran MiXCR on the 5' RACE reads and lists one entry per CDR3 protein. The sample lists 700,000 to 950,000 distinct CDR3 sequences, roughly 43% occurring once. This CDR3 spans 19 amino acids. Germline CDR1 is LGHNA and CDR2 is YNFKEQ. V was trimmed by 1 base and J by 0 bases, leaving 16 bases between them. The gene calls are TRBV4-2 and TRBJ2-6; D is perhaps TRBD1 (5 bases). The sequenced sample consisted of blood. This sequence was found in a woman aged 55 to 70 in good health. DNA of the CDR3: TGTGCCAGCAGCCAAGTTCCTCATGACAGTGTCTCTGGGGCCAACGTCCTGACTTTC. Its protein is CASSQVPHDSVSGANVLTF.